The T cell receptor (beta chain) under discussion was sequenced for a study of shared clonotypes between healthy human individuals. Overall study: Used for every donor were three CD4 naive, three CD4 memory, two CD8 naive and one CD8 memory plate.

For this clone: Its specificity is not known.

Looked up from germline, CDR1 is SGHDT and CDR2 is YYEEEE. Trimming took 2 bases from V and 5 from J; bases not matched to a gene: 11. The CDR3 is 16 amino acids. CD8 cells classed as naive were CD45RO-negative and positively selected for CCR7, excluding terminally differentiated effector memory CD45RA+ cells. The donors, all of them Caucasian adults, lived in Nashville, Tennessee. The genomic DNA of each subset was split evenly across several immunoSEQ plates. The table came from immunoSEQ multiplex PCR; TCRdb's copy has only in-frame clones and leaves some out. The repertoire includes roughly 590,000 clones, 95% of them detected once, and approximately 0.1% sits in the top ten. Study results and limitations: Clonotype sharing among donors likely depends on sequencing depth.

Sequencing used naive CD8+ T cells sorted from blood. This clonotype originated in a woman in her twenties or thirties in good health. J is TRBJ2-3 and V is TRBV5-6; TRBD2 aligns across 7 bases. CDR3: CASSFTTQRGLDTQYF. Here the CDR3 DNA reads TGTGCCAGCAGCTTTACGACTCAGCGGGGTTTAGATACGCAGTATTTT.